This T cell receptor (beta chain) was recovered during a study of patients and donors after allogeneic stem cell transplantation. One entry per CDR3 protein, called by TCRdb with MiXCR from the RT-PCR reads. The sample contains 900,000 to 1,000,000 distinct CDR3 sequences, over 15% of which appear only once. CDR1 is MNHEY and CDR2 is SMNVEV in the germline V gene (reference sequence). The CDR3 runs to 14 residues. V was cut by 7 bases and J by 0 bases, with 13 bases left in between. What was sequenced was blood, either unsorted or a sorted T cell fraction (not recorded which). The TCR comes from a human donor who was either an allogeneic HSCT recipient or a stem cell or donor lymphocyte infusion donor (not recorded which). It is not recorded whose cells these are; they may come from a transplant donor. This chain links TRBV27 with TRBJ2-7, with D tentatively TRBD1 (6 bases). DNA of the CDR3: TGTGCCAGCACTTCGATGACAGGCTCCTACGAGCAGTACTTC. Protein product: CASTSMTGSYEQYF.